These 29 T cell receptor beta chains originate from one sample sequenced in a study of patients and donors after allogeneic stem cell transplantation. TCRdb re-called the RT-PCR reads with MiXCR, one entry per CDR3 protein. Of about a million distinct CDR3 sequences in the sample, roughly 17% were seen once. Sequencing was carried out using blood, either unsorted or a sorted T cell fraction (not recorded which). The receptors originated from a human donor who was either an allogeneic HSCT recipient or a stem cell or donor lymphocyte infusion donor (not recorded which). It is not recorded whose cells these are; they may come from a transplant donor.

A few counts support this clonotype. This sequence joins TRBV12-3 or TRBV12-4 and TRBJ1-2, with 7 bases identical to TRBD1. The J segment lost 4 bases and the V segment lost 5 bases, leaving 10 bases of the junction unmatched. This CDR3 comprises 15 residues. The DNA for the CDR3 is TGTGCCAGCAGTCCCGGGGCAGGGGGTACCTATGGCTACACCTTC. Translation: CASSPGAGGTYGYTF.

The V and J genes are TRBV7-2 and TRBJ2-3; D perhaps matches TRBD2 (5 bases). The germline CDR1 and CDR2 sequences are SGHTA and FQGNSA. The CDR3 contains 16 residues. The V gene lost 7 bases and the J gene lost 4 bases, with 21 bases spanning the gap. CDR3 coding DNA: TGTGCCAGCACCCCGGACTCGAACTACCGCGCAGATACGCAGTATTTT. Protein sequence: CASTPDSNYRADTQYF.

This clonotype appeared a few times. This CDR3 is CAWGTGTTGELFF. The CDR3 bases are TGTGCCTGGGGGACAGGGACCACCGGGGAGCTGTTTTTT. The chain links TRBV30 to TRBJ2-2; 9 nucleotides line up with TRBD1. The length of the CDR3 is 13 residues. The germline V gene encodes CDR1 GTSNPN and CDR2 SVGIG (reference sequence). The junction had 2 bases not matched to a gene; V was cut back by 5 bases and J by 4 bases.

This clonotype came up many times. The chain uses TRBV29-1 and TRBJ2-6, with a tentative D call TRBD1 (5 bases). Trimming cost V 8 bases and J 1 base, with 9 bases left between them. The CDR3 has 13 amino acids. Germline CDR1 is SQVTM and CDR2 is ANQGSEA. CDR3 in DNA: TGCAGCTTCAGGGCTTCTGGGGCCAACGTCCTGACTTTC. Translation gives CSFRASGANVLTF. The whole variable domain, remainder taken from reference TRBV29-1 and TRBJ2-6, is SAVISQKPSRDICQRGTSLTIQCQVDSQVTMMFWYRQQPGQSLTLIATANQGSEATYESGFVIDKFPISRPNLTFSTLTVSNMSPEDSSIYLCSFRASGANVLTFGAGSRLTVL.

The gene calls are TRBV2 and TRBJ2-5; 8 nucleotides align to TRBD1. The CDR3 consists of 18 residues. CDR1 is SNHLY and CDR2 is FYNNEI in the germline V gene. With 7 bases clipped from V and 4 bases from J, the junction kept 20 bases outside the gene matches. The CDR3 reads CASTEGRTGPVPIETQYF. The DNA of the CDR3 is TGTGCCAGCACCGAGGGGCGGACAGGGCCGGTCCCAATAGAGACCCAGTACTTC.

This clonotype was recorded a few times. This chain joins TRBV11-2 and TRBJ2-5; D perhaps matches TRBD2 (6 bases). Looked up from germline, CDR1 is SGHAT and CDR2 is FQNNGV. Between the trimmed V and J ends, which lost 0 bases and 4 bases, there was a span of 12 bases. CDR3 length equals 15 residues. CDR3 residues: CASSLEAWGGETQYF. The CDR3 nucleotides read TGTGCCAGCAGCTTAGAGGCCTGGGGAGGAGAGACCCAGTACTTC.

This clonotype was counted only a few times. This chain joins TRBV24-1 and TRBJ2-5; 12 bases match TRBD2. This CDR3 comprises 15 residues. Looked up from germline, CDR1 is KGHDR and CDR2 is SFDVKD. The V and J ends lost 3 bases and 5 bases, in that order; junction bases with no gene match: 3. CDR3 sequence: CATSDRTSGKETQYF. The CDR3 nucleotides read TGTGCCACCAGTGATCGGACTAGCGGGAAGGAGACCCAGTACTTC.

The chain has TRBV10-3 and TRBJ2-5, with D possibly being TRBD2 (6 bases). Trimming took 5 bases from V and 4 from J, leaving 14 bases between them. This CDR3 region has 14 residues. CDR1 ENHRY and CDR2 SYGVKD come from the germline V gene. The CDR3 region has the DNA TGTGCCATCAGTCCTCAGGACTATCGAGAGACCCAGTACTTC. Its translation is CAISPQDYRETQYF.

This clonotype was recorded a few times. The chain is built from TRBV12-3 or TRBV12-4 and TRBJ1-2; 10 nucleotides line up with TRBD1. V lost 6 bases to trimming and J lost 4 bases; unmatched junction nucleotides: 8. The CDR3 extends over 15 amino acids. This chain's CDR3 is CASSPGQGDVYGYTF. The CDR3 DNA reads TGTGCCAGCAGCCCTGGACAGGGGGATGTCTATGGCTACACCTTC.

The chain has TRBV27 and TRBJ2-7, with 7 bases fitting TRBD1. CDR3 size: 14 residues. The trim removed 4 bases at V and 6 bases at J, leaving 9 bases unmatched. Germline CDR1 and CDR2: MNHEY and SMNVEV (reference sequence). Here the CDR3 reads CASSWGTDLGEQYF. In nucleotides, the CDR3 is TGTGCCAGCAGTTGGGGGACAGATTTGGGCGAGCAGTACTTC.

V is TRBV5-6 and J is TRBJ1-2; perhaps TRBD1 as D (5 bases). V gave up 1 base and J gave up 3 bases, with 13 bases separating them. There are 15 residues in the CDR3. Germline CDR1 SGHDT, CDR2 YYEEEE. This CDR3 reads CASSLILTEDYGYTF. Written as DNA, the CDR3 is TGTGCCAGCAGCTTGATACTGACAGAAGACTATGGCTACACCTTC.

This clonotype showed up many times. The chain combines TRBV7-3 with TRBJ2-3; TRBD2 might be the D (5 bases). CDR1 and CDR2 (germline): SGHTA, FQGTGA. V lost 5 bases and J 5 bases, leaving 11 bases between the germline ends. The CDR3 is made up of 13 amino acids. The CDR3 DNA reads TGTGCCAGCAGCGCTAGCCGAGGAGATACGCAGTATTTT. Its translation: CASSASRGDTQYF.

V is TRBV20-1 and J is TRBJ2-1; D gene ambiguous. CDR3 length: 13 amino acids. CDR1 DFQATT and CDR2 SNEGSKA come from the germline V gene (reference sequence). The germline V and J ends were trimmed by 0 bases and 9 bases, with 12 bases remaining between them. As DNA, the CDR3 is TGCAGTGCTAGAGATGTTCGTTCTGGTGAGCAGTTCTTC. Translated: CSARDVRSGEQFF.

This clonotype turned up a few times. This rearrangement joins TRBV6-1 to TRBJ1-2; D ambiguous. The CDR3 consists of 12 residues. V dropped 6 bases and J dropped 7 bases, with 12 bases sitting between them. Germline CDR1 MNHNS, CDR2 SASEGT. The CDR3 bases are TGTGCCAGCAGATCTGAAGGAGGTGGCTACACCTTC. This gives the protein CASRSEGGGYTF.

This clonotype was seen ten or more times. The chain carries TRBV24-1 and TRBJ2-3; 10 bases map to TRBD2. In germline, CDR1 is KGHDR, CDR2 SFDVKD. Trimming cost V 5 bases and J 4 bases; bases outside gene matches: 8. The CDR3 extends over 16 amino acids. The CDR3 DNA reads TGTGCCACCAGTGGCACGGGACTAGCGATTCCAGATACGCAGTATTTT. Its protein is CATSGTGLAIPDTQYF.

The chain combines TRBV27 with TRBJ2-1; TRBD2 matches 10 bases. Germline V gene data show CDR1 as MNHEY and CDR2 as SMNVEV (reference sequence). The length of the CDR3 is 14 residues. Trimming cost V 7 bases and J 1 base; bases outside gene matches: 1. As DNA, the CDR3 is TGTGCCAGCAAAGCGGGAGGGTCCTACAATGAGCAGTTCTTC. It specifies CASKAGGSYNEQFF.

This clonotype was counted a few times. The J gene is TRBJ1-2, the V gene TRBV12-3 or TRBV12-4, with TRBD1 as a possible D gene (6 bases). The germline V and J ends were trimmed by 7 bases and 3 bases, with 15 bases remaining between them. This CDR3 is built from 14 residues. The CDR3 DNA is TGTGCCAGCACTTACAACAGGGCCGACTATGGCTACACCTTC. This sequence encodes CASTYNRADYGYTF.

The count of this clonotype is one. The rearrangement uses TRBV7-2 and TRBJ2-2; D possibly corresponds to TRBD1 (6 bases). V lost 6 bases to trimming and J lost 4 bases, with 18 bases between them. The CDR3 extends over 16 amino acids. The germline gives CDR1 SGHTA, CDR2 FQGNSA. CDR3 in amino acids: CASRTGPGHLTGELFF. DNA of the CDR3: TGTGCCAGCAGAACTGGCCCGGGACACCTCACCGGGGAGCTGTTTTTT.

This clonotype was observed at least ten times. The gene calls are TRBV10-3 and TRBJ2-2; D uncertain. Trimming shortened V by 10 bases and J by 0 bases, and 3 bases separated the two germline ends. The CDR3 is made up of 11 amino acids. CDR1 ENHRY and CDR2 SYGVKD come from the germline V gene. The CDR3 loop is CATTNTGELFF. CDR3 sequence (DNA): TGTGCCACTACGAACACCGGGGAGCTGTTTTTT.

This clonotype appeared a few times. The chain links TRBV27 to TRBJ2-1, with D maybe TRBD1 (6 bases). Germline values: CDR1 MNHEY, CDR2 SMNVEV (reference sequence). The CDR3 covers 16 residues. Trimming stripped 3 bases from V and 0 bases from J, with 12 bases between. As DNA, the CDR3 is TGTGCCAGCAGTTTTGCCACAGGGAGCTCCTACAATGAGCAGTTCTTC. This gives the protein CASSFATGSSYNEQFF.

This chain connects TRBV20-1 to TRBJ2-3, with D unclear. This CDR3 has 12 amino acids. Germline V gene data show CDR1 as DFQATT and CDR2 as SNEGSKA (reference sequence). V was pared by 0 bases and J by 4 bases, with 5 bases between. This CDR3 reads CSARDHSDTQYF. The DNA for the CDR3 is TGCAGTGCTAGAGATCACTCAGATACGCAGTATTTT.

The sample holds a few counts of this clonotype. The DNA for the CDR3 is TGTGCCAGCAGCCCCGTTCGGCCATTGGGAGGTTTCTTT. This gives the protein CASSPVRPLGGFF. This sequence joins TRBV6-6 and TRBJ1-1; D uncertain. In germline, CDR1 is MNHNY, CDR2 SVGAGI (reference sequence). This CDR3 contains 13 residues. Trimming stripped 6 bases from V and 13 bases from J, with 21 bases between.

The rearrangement links TRBV28 to TRBJ2-3, with 10 bases identical to TRBD2. The germline CDR1 and CDR2 sequences are MDHEN and SYDVKM. With 3 bases clipped from V and 5 bases from J, the junction kept 11 bases outside the gene matches. The CDR3 sequence is 17 residues long. In nucleotides, the CDR3 is TGTGCCAGCAGTTTCTTAGCGGGGGGAAGTGAACAAGATACGCAGTATTTT. Translated, it gives CASSFLAGGSEQDTQYF.

This clonotype was detected once. The chain is built from TRBV2 and TRBJ1-5, with 7 bases identical to TRBD1. The junction had 5 bases not matched to a gene; V was cut back by 5 bases and J by 1 base. Germline-derived CDR1 and CDR2 are SNHLY and FYNNEI. The CDR3 length is 15 residues. The CDR3 loop is CASSSETGSNQPQHF. The CDR3 coding sequence is TGTGCCAGCAGTTCCGAGACAGGGAGCAATCAGCCCCAGCATTTT. The complete variable domain, with remaining parts taken from reference TRBV2 and TRBJ1-5, reads EPEVTQTPSHQVTQMGQEVILRCVPISNHLYFYWYRQILGQKVEFLVSFYNNEISEKSEIFDDQFSVERPDGSNFTLKIRSTKLEDSAMYFCASSSETGSNQPQHFGDGTRLSIL.

In nucleotides, the CDR3 is TGTGCCAGCAGCTTGGTAGGCCTCCTAAAGGGGGATACGCAGTATTTT. It encodes CASSLVGLLKGDTQYF. The V gene is TRBV5-6, the J gene TRBJ2-3, with D possibly being TRBD1 (5 bases). Trimming removed 0 bases at V and 6 bases at J, with 17 bases between. This CDR3 is 16 amino acids long. Germline V lookup: CDR1 SGHDT, CDR2 YYEEEE.

The sample holds many counts of this clonotype. The chain couples TRBV12-3 or TRBV12-4 to TRBJ1-5; unclear D gene. The CDR3 spans 15 residues. The V end lost 6 bases, the J end lost 4 bases, and 16 bases lay between the germline ends. This CDR3 reads CASSPSSGWNQPQHF. CDR3 DNA: TGTGCCAGCAGCCCCAGCTCGGGGTGGAATCAGCCCCAGCATTTT.

The chain carries TRBV20-1 and TRBJ2-7; possibly TRBD1 or TRBD2 for D (5 bases each). Germline V gene data show CDR1 as DFQATT and CDR2 as SNEGSKA (reference sequence). The V end was cut by 6 bases, the J end by 2 bases, with 20 bases between. The CDR3 is 15 amino acids. The CDR3 coding sequence is TGCAGTGCCCCCGGATATGGGACCCGAACCTACGAGCAGTACTTC. The encoded protein is CSAPGYGTRTYEQYF.

In its sample, this clonotype was seen a few times. This chain joins TRBV5-1 and TRBJ2-5; TRBD1 matches 9 bases. The ends lost 4 bases at V and 3 bases at J; junction bases unmatched: 10. This CDR3 region has 16 residues. Looked up from germline, CDR1 is SGHRS and CDR2 is YFSETQ. In DNA, the CDR3 is TGCGCCAGCAGCCATCACGGGACAGGGCGAAAAGAGACCCAGTACTTC. This translates into CASSHHGTGRKETQYF.

The table lists this clonotype with a few counts. The rearrangement links TRBV5-1 to TRBJ1-1; possible D gene TRBD1, 5 bases. V lost 4 bases and J 1 base, leaving 11 bases between the germline ends. Germline-derived CDR1 and CDR2 are SGHRS and YFSETQ. This CDR3 is 14 amino acids long. The CDR3 nucleotides read TGCGCCAGCAGCATCCTGGGGCAGAACACTGAAGCTTTCTTT. Translation gives CASSILGQNTEAFF.